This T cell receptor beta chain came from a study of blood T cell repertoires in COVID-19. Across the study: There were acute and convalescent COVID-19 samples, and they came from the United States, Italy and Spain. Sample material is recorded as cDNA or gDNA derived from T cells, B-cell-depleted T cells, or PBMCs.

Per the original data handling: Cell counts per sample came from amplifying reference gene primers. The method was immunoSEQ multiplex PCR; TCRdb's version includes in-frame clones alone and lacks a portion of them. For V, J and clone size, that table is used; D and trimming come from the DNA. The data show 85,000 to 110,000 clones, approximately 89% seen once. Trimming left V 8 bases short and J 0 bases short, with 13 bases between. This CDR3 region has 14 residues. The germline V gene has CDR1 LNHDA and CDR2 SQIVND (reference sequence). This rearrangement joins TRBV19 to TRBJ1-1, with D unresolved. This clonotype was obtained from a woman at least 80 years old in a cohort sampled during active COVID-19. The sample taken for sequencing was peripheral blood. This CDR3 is CASADTPLNTEAFF. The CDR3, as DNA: TGTGCCAGTGCTGACACCCCCCTGAACACTGAAGCTTTCTTT.